Listed here is a single T cell receptor beta chain. The specificity of this receptor is unknown. Per-base qualities were not stored, and no clone one base away is much larger. Preparation of the library involved 5' RACE. Instrument used: NextSeq 500. In the TCR library protocol, a unique molecular identifier was attached to each TCR cDNA molecule so that PCR and sequencing errors could be corrected. As for the original processing: Decombinator tools were used for TCR identification, UMI-based error correction and CDR3 extraction. Expanded TCRs were defined as those above a frequency of 2 per 1,000, corresponding to the top 1% of the tumor frequency distribution. Rényi diversity was computed with the R vegan package after subsampling each repertoire 100 times to 5,000 TCRs. CDR3 similarity networks were built from amino acid triplet string-kernel similarity, with CDR3s being connected when pairwise similarity was above 0.82. TCRdb reran the public reads through fastp at Q25 and MiXCR, keeping productive beta chains. Rows with one shared CDR3 protein collapse into an entry with the most common genes and DNA. In this record, the V and J calls reflect TCRdb's handling and not the investigators' own analysis. This sample is represented by 100,000 to 120,000 distinct CDR3 sequences; under 14% of them were singletons. In total, the top ten clones hold 20% to 25% of the sample.

Counted from cysteine to phenylalanine, this CDR3 has 13 amino acids. Of all the DNA, just the CDR3 is kept, 39 bases in frame from base 1. The germline V gene (reference sequence) supplies CDR1 MNHEY and CDR2 SMNVEV. Relative to germline, V is 3 bases shorter and J is 10 bases shorter, with 13 bases between their ends. This specimen belongs to a study of spatial heterogeneity in lung cancer (dated 2019 in TCRdb). In the study overall: Donors were 70 or so patients with early-stage, untreated non-small cell lung cancer from the lung TRACERx cohort. In non-small cell lung cancer, the study made a quantitative comparison of TCR alpha and beta repertoires among multiple tumor regions, matched nontumor lung and blood. In the raw uncorrected reads, each unique combination of TCR and UMI appeared more than ten times on average. Follow-up PBMC samples were sequenced whenever the samples were available, and the median time to follow-up was two to three years after resection. Beta-chain transcripts were consistently detected in greater numbers than alpha-chain transcripts, which likely reflects a higher abundance of beta-chain transcripts. Nonsynonymous mutation counts, determined by whole-exome sequencing of tumor tissue, were related to TCR repertoire features. At surgery, hundreds of tumor regions, some 61 matched nontumor lung samples and 56 PBMC samples were TCR-sequenced for both alpha and beta chains. General study outcomes and caveats: Confirming at a functional level the hypothesis that regional TCRs recognize regional mutations was considered to require additional single-cell paired TCR alpha and beta sequencing. Only approximately 13 patients were included in the comparisons of baseline and follow-up blood repertoires. Ubiquitous expanded tumor TCRs showed up in blood more often at tumor resection than at routine follow-up.

Sample time point, as interpreted from the label and publication: blood at routine non-recurrence follow-up after resection. Without any cell sorting, TCR sequencing was performed on whole RNA extracted either from tumor and nontumor lung tissue or from cryopreserved PBMC samples. A patient was chosen for TCR sequencing only when enough RNA was available from at least two tumor regions. Recombination connected TRBV27 to TRBJ2-1, with an unclear D gene assignment. The sample in question was PBMCs, obtained at follow-up. The TCR sequence derives from a female donor with early-stage non-small cell lung cancer. The CDR3 here reads CASSLPARQEQFF. The bases are TGTGCCAGCAGTTTGCCCGCCAGGCAAGAGCAGTTCTTC.